These 18 T cell receptor beta chains were sequenced from one sample in a study of T cells after yellow fever vaccination. TCRdb ran MiXCR on the 5' RACE reads and lists one entry per CDR3 protein. The sample comprises a few hundred thousand distinct CDR3 sequences, around 4.4% of which are singletons, and 19% rests with the top ten. This sample comprised PBMCs, obtained 15 days after the yellow fever booster vaccination. These receptors came from a man between 18 and 29 years old who received the YFV17D yellow fever vaccine.

A few counts support this clonotype. This chain connects TRBV11-2 to TRBJ1-2; TRBD1 is a possible D gene (6 bases). The CDR3 loop spans 18 amino acids. Trimming left V 0 bases short and J 0 bases short, with 17 bases between. From germline, CDR1 is SGHAT and CDR2 FQNNGV. The CDR3 region is CASSLDPRIGTTNYGYTF. The CDR3 region has the DNA TGTGCCAGCAGCTTAGATCCCCGCATAGGGACAACTAACTATGGCTACACCTTC.

The rearrangement links TRBV7-9 to TRBJ1-2; D is unclear. CDR1 SEHNR and CDR2 FQNEAQ come from the germline V gene (reference sequence). CDR3 length: 15 amino acids. Trimming pared 1 base from V and 2 bases from J, leaving 11 bases between. The CDR3 protein is CASSLVALGNYGYTF. The DNA of the CDR3 is TGTGCCAGCAGCTTAGTGGCCCTGGGCAACTATGGCTACACCTTC. Full variable domain (rest looked up from reference TRBV7-9 and TRBJ1-2): DTGVSQNPRHKITKRGQNVTFRCDPISEHNRLYWYRQTLGQGPEFLTYFQNEAQLEKSRLLSDRFSAERPKGSFSTLEIQRTEQGDSAMYLCASSLVALGNYGYTFGSGTRLTVV.

This clonotype was seen just once. This rearrangement joins TRBV23-1 to TRBJ2-6, with a weak D call TRBD2 (6 bases). TRBV23-1 is an ORF, and what it does is uncertain. The CDR3 contains 14 residues. Trimming shortened V by 11 bases and J by 2 bases, and 13 bases separated the two germline ends. CDR3 residues: CARRGGTGANVLTF. For the CDR3, the DNA is TGCGCCCGGCGAGGAGGGACTGGGGCCAACGTCCTGACTTTC.

This clonotype was counted many times. The gene calls are TRBV4-1 and TRBJ1-2, with D perhaps TRBD1 (5 bases). The CDR3 loop spans 14 amino acids. V was cut by 1 base and J by 5 bases, with 11 bases left in between. Germline values: CDR1 MGHRA, CDR2 YSYEKL. The CDR3 DNA is TGCGCCAGCAGCCAAGTTCTGGACATTTATGGCTACACCTTC. It yields the protein CASSQVLDIYGYTF.

This clonotype was picked up many times. The CDR3 DNA reads TGCGCCAGCAGCCCCTCGACAGGGCCAGATACGCAGTATTTT. It codes for CASSPSTGPDTQYF. J is TRBJ2-3 and V is TRBV5-1, with 7 bases lining up with TRBD1. This CDR3 has 14 residues. With V trimmed by 4 bases and J by 4 bases, 6 bases remained unmatched. CDR1 and CDR2 from the germline V gene are SGHRS and YFSETQ. The full variable domain, with the rest looked up from reference TRBV5-1 and TRBJ2-3, is KAGVTQTPRYLIKTRGQQVTLSCSPISGHRSVSWYQQTPGQGLQFLFEYFSETQRNKGNFPGRFSGRQFSNSRSEMNVSTLELGDSALYLCASSPSTGPDTQYFGPGTRLTVL.

This clonotype was counted ten times or more. The chain is built from TRBV12-3 or TRBV12-4 and TRBJ2-2, with D maybe TRBD1 (7 bases). The CDR3 has 15 amino acids. Trimming took off 0 bases at V and 5 bases at J, with 10 bases between the two ends. This CDR3 reads CASSLAPGGTGELFF. The CDR3 DNA follows: TGTGCCAGCAGTTTAGCCCCAGGGGGGACCGGGGAGCTGTTTTTT.

This clonotype was counted ten times or more. V gene TRBV12-5 combines with J gene TRBJ2-7; D unresolved. The CDR3 extends over 15 amino acids. Germline lookup yields CDR1 LGHNT and CDR2 FRNRAP. The DNA of the CDR3 is TGTGCTAGTGGCTTGGACGGTTTCAGCTCCTACGAGCAGTACGTC. Amino acid sequence: CASGLDGFSSYEQYV.

This clonotype showed up many times. The chain combines TRBV5-6 with TRBJ2-5; D unresolved. V lost 3 bases and J lost 4, with 13 bases in between. CDR1 is SGHDT and CDR2 is YYEEEE in the germline V gene. The CDR3 is 14 amino acids. The CDR3, as DNA: TGTGCCAGCAGCTCACTTAGAGGCGGAGAGACCCAGTACTTC. Protein product: CASSSLRGGETQYF.

This clonotype was observed at least ten times. This chain links TRBV4-3 with TRBJ1-4, with D hard to call. V was cut by 4 bases and J by 3 bases, with 6 bases left in between. The V gene's germline CDR1 is LGHNA and CDR2 YSLEER. This CDR3 spans 13 amino acids. CDR3 protein: CASSLVSNEKLFF. The CDR3 nucleotides are TGCGCCAGCAGCCTAGTCTCTAATGAAAAACTGTTTTTT.

This CDR3 reads CASSSTGGMNTEAFF. The CDR3 DNA reads as TGTGCCAGCAGTTCGACAGGGGGTATGAACACTGAAGCTTTCTTT. This chain uses TRBV7-9 with TRBJ1-1; 9 bases line up with TRBD1. This CDR3 region has 15 residues. Germline V gene data show CDR1 as SEHNR and CDR2 as FQNEAQ (reference sequence). After removal of 6 bases from V and 0 bases from J, the junction contained 5 bases not matched to a gene.

This clonotype was seen a few times. The V gene is TRBV2, the J gene TRBJ2-3; D uncertain. CDR1 is SNHLY and CDR2 is FYNNEI in the germline V gene. This CDR3 has 13 residues. The V and J ends lost 7 bases and 2 bases respectively, with 10 bases between them. Here the CDR3 reads CASMGSPTDTQYF. As DNA, the CDR3 is TGTGCCAGCATGGGTTCTCCCACAGATACGCAGTATTTT.

This clonotype appeared many times. CDR3 loop: CASTKGGPANEQYV. The CDR3 nucleotides read TGTGCCAGCACCAAGGGAGGACCAGCAAACGAGCAGTACGTC. J is TRBJ2-7 and V is TRBV6-2 or TRBV6-3, with D maybe TRBD2 (6 bases). The V gene's germline CDR1 is MNHEY and CDR2 SVGEGT. Trimming took off 7 bases at V and 5 bases at J, with 18 bases between the two ends. CDR3 length: 14 amino acids.

This clonotype was counted only a few times. This sequence joins TRBV5-1 and TRBJ2-5; no clear D gene. Germline-derived CDR1 and CDR2 are SGHRS and YFSETQ. The CDR3 is made up of 13 amino acids. With 2 bases removed from V and 2 bases from J, the gap between germline ends came to 7 bases. CDR3 protein: CASSFVEQETQYF. Written as DNA, the CDR3 is TGCGCCAGCAGCTTCGTCGAGCAAGAGACCCAGTACTTC.

The J gene is TRBJ2-5, the V gene TRBV12-3 or TRBV12-4; 8 bases map to TRBD1. Trimming cost V 4 bases and J 3 bases; bases outside gene matches: 7. This CDR3 comprises 15 residues. The CDR3 is CASSSRQGWKETQYF. In DNA, the CDR3 is TGTGCCAGCAGTTCCAGACAGGGGTGGAAAGAGACCCAGTACTTC.

This clonotype showed up many times. The chain recombines TRBV29-1 with TRBJ2-5; TRBD2 aligns across 10 bases. CDR1 and CDR2 from the germline V gene are SQVTM and ANQGSEA. V was clipped by 0 bases and J by 4 bases; unmatched bases: 11. This CDR3 contains 17 residues. This CDR3 reads CSVEDRASGGFPETQYF. The CDR3 coding sequence is TGCAGCGTTGAAGATCGGGCTAGCGGGGGTTTTCCAGAGACCCAGTACTTC.

This chain connects TRBV6-5 to TRBJ2-3, with 8 nucleotides matching TRBD2. The CDR3 is 14 residues long. The ends lost 6 bases at V and 6 bases at J; junction bases unmatched: 8. CDR1 is MNHEY and CDR2 is SVGAGI in the germline V gene. Here the CDR3 DNA reads TGTGCCAGCAGATTGAACGGGGGGGCGGATACGCAGTATTTT. Translated: CASRLNGGADTQYF.

This clonotype came up many times. The V gene is TRBV7-9, the J gene TRBJ1-2; no firm D call. V gave up 6 bases and J gave up 2 bases, with 7 bases separating them. This CDR3 contains 12 residues. Looked up from germline, CDR1 is SEHNR and CDR2 is FQNEAQ (reference sequence). As DNA, the CDR3 is TGTGCCAGCAGTAAAGAAAACTATGGCTACACCTTC. Its translation: CASSKENYGYTF.

This clonotype was picked up a small number of times. The CDR3 DNA reads as TGTGCCAGCAACATAGCGGGGGGGCACTACAATGAGCAGTTCTTC. This encodes CASNIAGGHYNEQFF. V is TRBV12-3 or TRBV12-4 and J is TRBJ2-1; 11 bases line up with TRBD2. The CDR3 runs to 15 residues. The V segment lost 7 bases and the J segment 3 bases; nucleotides outside the gene matches: 5.